This entry lists 14 T cell receptor beta chains sequenced from one sample in a study of T-cell memory formation after mild COVID-19. Using its own MiXCR run on the 5' RACE reads, TCRdb lists one record per CDR3 protein. The sample has approximately 260,000 distinct CDR3 sequences; over 15% are singletons. Sequences were obtained from PBMCs or a T cell subset sorted from them (not recorded which). The receptors were gathered from a man in his late teens or twenties who had mild COVID-19 (a few samples of this study predate the infection). Cell type and time point are not known.

The V and J genes are TRBV9 and TRBJ2-5; D unresolved. The CDR3 contains 13 residues. In germline, CDR1 is SGDLS, CDR2 YYNGEE. Between the trimmed V and J ends, which lost 2 bases and 2 bases, there was a span of 7 bases. As DNA, the CDR3 is TGTGCCAGCAGCGTGTTGGGTCAAGAGACCCAGTACTTC. Protein product: CASSVLGQETQYF.

The chain links TRBV5-1 to TRBJ1-4; D is unclear. Germline V lookup: CDR1 SGHRS, CDR2 YFSETQ. This CDR3 region has 15 residues. The V end lost 1 base, the J end lost 8 bases, and 15 bases lay between the germline ends. Here the CDR3 DNA reads TGCGCCAGCAGCTTGTTCACGGGTTTACGCGAAAAACTGTTTTTT. This gives the protein CASSLFTGLREKLFF.

The CDR3 loop reads CASKYKLAGGPYQETQYF. The CDR3 DNA sequence: TGTGCCAGCAAATACAAGCTAGCGGGGGGACCTTACCAAGAGACCCAGTACTTC. The chain has TRBV6-2 or TRBV6-3 and TRBJ2-5; 11 bases are a match to TRBD2. With 7 bases clipped from V and 0 bases from J, the junction kept 13 bases outside the gene matches. The germline CDR1 and CDR2 sequences are MNHEY and SVGEGT. This CDR3 is built from 18 residues.

V is TRBV18 and J is TRBJ2-4; D perhaps matches TRBD2 (5 bases). Trimming removed 3 bases at V and 2 bases at J, with 8 bases between. Germline lookup yields CDR1 KGHSH and CDR2 LQKENI. This CDR3 is 14 amino acids long. The CDR3 DNA follows: TGTGCCAGCTCACCTACGGGAACCAAAAACATTCAGTACTTC. This gives the protein CASSPTGTKNIQYF.

The chain joins TRBV19 to TRBJ1-5, with 10 bases that match TRBD1. The J segment lost 1 base and the V segment lost 10 bases, leaving 13 bases of the junction unmatched. The V gene's germline CDR1 is LNHDA and CDR2 SQIVND (reference sequence). The CDR3 consists of 17 residues. The CDR3: CATRTGGGIGSNQPQHF. Here the CDR3 DNA reads TGTGCCACCCGGACAGGGGGGGGCATCGGGAGCAATCAGCCCCAGCATTTT.

The table lists this clonotype with a few counts. The J gene is TRBJ2-1, the V gene TRBV6-2 or TRBV6-3; no clear D. Germline V gene lookup returns CDR1 MNHEY and CDR2 SVGEGT. Trimming cost V 0 bases and J 5 bases, with 14 bases left between them. CDR3 size: 16 residues. The CDR3 DNA follows: TGTGCCAGCAGTTACTCGAGGATGACTGCCCACAATGAGCAGTTCTTC. It codes for CASSYSRMTAHNEQFF.

This clonotype turned up a few times. The DNA for the CDR3 is TGTGCCAGCAGCCGACACGGGGGGGCGGATCAGCCCCAGCATTTT. Amino acid sequence: CASSRHGGADQPQHF. The gene calls are TRBV7-9 and TRBJ1-5; possibly TRBD1 for D (6 bases). V lost 5 bases and J lost 5, with 16 bases in between. This CDR3 spans 15 amino acids. Germline lookup yields CDR1 SEHNR and CDR2 FQNEAQ (reference sequence).

The chain has TRBV7-2 and TRBJ1-2; a possible D gene is TRBD1 (5 bases). CDR3 length equals 15 residues. V lost 1 base and J 2 bases, leaving 11 bases between the germline ends. Germline loops: CDR1 SGHTA, CDR2 FQGNSA. In nucleotides, the CDR3 is TGTGCCAGCAGCTTAGGACCTGACAGAAACTATGGCTACACCTTC. This gives the protein CASSLGPDRNYGYTF.

The V gene is TRBV20-1, the J gene TRBJ1-5; D is ambiguous. The germline V and J ends were trimmed by 6 bases and 3 bases, with 15 bases remaining between them. The CDR3 loop spans 14 amino acids. Germline CDR1 DFQATT, CDR2 SNEGSKA (reference sequence). In DNA form, the CDR3 reads TGCAGTGCCTTGCGTTCAAGTCCCAATCAGCCCCAGCATTTT. This gives the protein CSALRSSPNQPQHF.

The table lists this clonotype with a few counts. This sequence joins TRBV12-3 or TRBV12-4 and TRBJ2-5; no clear D gene. This CDR3 region has 14 residues. V was clipped by 2 bases and J by 5 bases, with 12 bases between them. The chain's CDR3 is CASSLLGAQETQYF. CDR3 in DNA: TGTGCCAGCAGTTTACTAGGTGCTCAGGAGACCCAGTACTTC.

The genes are TRBV18 and TRBJ2-5; D is possibly TRBD2 (6 bases). Between the trimmed V and J ends, which lost 5 bases and 5 bases, there was a span of 12 bases. CDR1 is KGHSH, CDR2 LQKENI, per germline. The length of the CDR3 is 13 residues. DNA for the CDR3: TGTGCCAGCTCATCGGGGGTCGGGGAGACCCAGTACTTC. Protein product: CASSSGVGETQYF. Drawing the rest from reference TRBV18 and TRBJ2-5, the complete variable domain is NAGVMQNPRHLVRRRGQEARLRCSPMKGHSHVYWYRQLPEEGLKFMVYLQKENIIDESGMPKERFSAEFPKEGPSILRIQQVVRGDSAAYFCASSSGVGETQYFGPGTRLLVL.

The table lists this clonotype with a few counts. The chain combines TRBV4-1 with TRBJ2-1, with 10 bases identical to TRBD1. Germline loops: CDR1 MGHRA, CDR2 YSYEKL. This CDR3 contains 17 residues. The junction had 5 bases not matched to a gene; V was cut back by 2 bases and J by 1 base. The CDR3 region has the DNA TGCGCCAGCAGCCAACTAGACAGGGGGCAGTCCTACAATGAGCAGTTCTTC. This sequence encodes CASSQLDRGQSYNEQFF.

The genes are TRBV4-2 and TRBJ1-5; D may be TRBD1 (5 bases). Germline lookup yields CDR1 LGHNA and CDR2 YNFKEQ. The CDR3 has 14 amino acids. V dropped 4 bases and J dropped 6 bases, with 13 bases sitting between them. Written as DNA, the CDR3 is TGTGCCAGCAGCCGAGGGACGAGTCGTCAGCCCCAGCATTTT. It is translated as CASSRGTSRQPQHF.

This clonotype was seen ten or more times. The chain is built from TRBV20-1 and TRBJ2-7; 12 nucleotides line up with TRBD2. The V gene end was trimmed by 6 bases and the J gene end by 0 bases; junction bases not matched to a gene: 3. The V gene's germline CDR1 is DFQATT and CDR2 SNEGSKA (reference sequence). The CDR3 has 14 amino acids. DNA for the CDR3: TGCAGTGCCCTAGCGGGGGGGAGCTCCTACGAGCAGTACTTC. This gives the protein CSALAGGSSYEQYF.